The 14 T cell receptor beta chains listed next were all sequenced from one sample in a study of cytotoxic CD8 clonotypes in ibrutinib-treated CLL (dated by TCRdb to the early 2020s). Receptor libraries were prepared by the immunoSEQ multiplex PCR assay. Imported from immuneACCESS, the table was reduced by TCRdb to in-frame sequences with V and J called. These copies leave out some clones; in studies compared against another copy, an unresolved V gene accounts for under half, and the cause of the remainder is not known. This sample comprises 68,000 or so clones, 68% of them detected only once. Of the sample, approximately 5% falls within the top ten clones. Explained via the paper, the time point label denotes: about 11 months on ibrutinib. This specimen was PBMCs, taken after 12 months of ibrutinib treatment. These receptors were taken from a human donor with chronic lymphocytic leukemia.

The V call is TRBV7-2, the J call TRBJ2-7; TRBD1 matches 8 bases. The CDR3 is 14 residues long. Germline V gives CDR1 SGHTA, CDR2 FQGNSA. Losses at the gene ends were 6 bases for V and 6 bases for J; bases not matched to a gene: 10. The DNA of the CDR3 is TGTGCCAGCAGAGTAGACAGGGGTGTCGCCGAGCAGTACTTC. Its translation is CASRVDRGVAEQYF.

This sequence joins TRBV27 and TRBJ2-2; the D is unclear. Germline assignment: CDR1 MNHEY and CDR2 SMNVEV (reference sequence). This CDR3 region has 17 residues. V lost 2 bases and J lost 6, with 19 bases in between. The CDR3 here is CASSLRVRQTLSGELFF. CDR3 nucleotides: TGTGCCAGCAGTTTACGGGTGAGGCAGACCCTCTCCGGGGAGCTGTTTTTT.

This chain links TRBV19 with TRBJ1-6; weak D call: TRBD1 (5 bases). CDR1 and CDR2 (germline): LNHDA, SQIVND (reference sequence). Trimming shortened V by 3 bases and J by 7 bases, and 10 bases separated the two germline ends. This CDR3 is built from 14 residues. As DNA, the CDR3 is TGTGCCAGTAGTATCATCACAGGCAATTCACCCCTCCACTTT. Its protein is CASSIITGNSPLHF. Together with reference TRBV19 and TRBJ1-6, the CDR3 gives the full variable domain: DGGITQSPKYLFRKEGQNVTLSCEQNLNHDAMYWYRQDPGQGLRLIYYSQIVNDFQKGDIAEGYSVSREKKESFPLTVTSAQKNPTAFYLCASSIITGNSPLHFGNGTRLTVT.

The V and J genes are TRBV6-6 and TRBJ2-7; TRBD1 or TRBD2 may be the D gene (5 bases each). Germline lookup yields CDR1 MNHNY and CDR2 SVGAGI (reference sequence). CDR3 length equals 12 residues. The germline V and J ends were trimmed by 6 bases and 5 bases, with 11 bases remaining between them. CDR3 in DNA: TGTGCCAGCAGCCGGGGCCTCCACGAGCAGTACTTC. Amino acids: CASSRGLHEQYF.

CDR3 DNA sequence: TGTGCCAGCAGCGGGACAGGGGCAGTCGACACTGAAGCTTTCTTT. As protein: CASSGTGAVDTEAFF. This sequence joins TRBV5-4 and TRBJ1-1, with 10 bases matching TRBD1. The CDR3 sequence is 15 residues long. The V gene end was trimmed by 4 bases and the J gene end by 3 bases; junction bases not matched to a gene: 6. Germline CDR1 and CDR2: SGHNT and YYREEE (reference sequence).

The rearrangement links TRBV10-2 to TRBJ1-6; D is uncertain. The ends were cut back, 8 bases at V and 8 bases at J, with 13 bases in the middle. Germline CDR1 reads WSHSY; CDR2 reads SAAADI. CDR3 size: 13 residues. This chain's CDR3 is CASASGSYSPLHF. The CDR3 nucleotides read TGCGCCAGCGCGTCCGGTTCTTATTCACCCCTCCACTTT.

The rearrangement uses TRBV18 and TRBJ2-2, with D possibly being TRBD2 (6 bases). The CDR3 has 14 residues. The V and J ends lost 3 bases and 6 bases respectively, with 11 bases between them. CDR1 is KGHSH and CDR2 is LQKENI in the germline V gene. The DNA of the CDR3 is TGTGCCAGCTCACCCACTAGCCTGGCCGGGGAGCTGTTTTTT. This encodes CASSPTSLAGELFF.

This rearrangement joins TRBV4-1 to TRBJ2-1; 9 nucleotides match TRBD2. The ends lost 3 bases at V and 6 bases at J; junction bases unmatched: 6. The germline gives CDR1 MGHRA, CDR2 YSYEKL. This CDR3 is 15 amino acids long. CDR3 sequence reads: CASSQSGGRGNEQFF. In nucleotides, the CDR3 is TGCGCCAGCAGCCAGAGCGGGGGGAGGGGCAATGAGCAGTTCTTC.

The V call is TRBV28, the J call TRBJ1-2; 8 nucleotides align to TRBD1. The trim removed 6 bases at V and 5 bases at J, leaving 8 bases unmatched. The CDR3 sequence is 14 residues long. Germline V CDR1 and CDR2: MDHEN, SYDVKM. The DNA of the CDR3 is TGTGCCAGCAGGGGGGACAGGCTTCTTTATGGCTACACCTTC. Protein sequence: CASRGDRLLYGYTF.

This clone was detected once. In DNA, the CDR3 is TGTGCCAGCAGCTTAGCGCCCCCCTCAAGCTCCTACAATGAGCAGTTCTTC. Translation: CASSLAPPSSSYNEQFF. The J gene is TRBJ2-1, the V gene TRBV7-6; no reliable D call. CDR1 is SGHVS and CDR2 is FNYEAQ in the germline V gene. The CDR3 is made up of 17 amino acids. The V gene lost 0 bases and the J gene lost 0 bases, with 12 bases spanning the gap. The variable domain in full, with the rest retrieved from reference TRBV7-6 and TRBJ2-1, is GAGVSQSPRYKVTKRGQDVALRCDPISGHVSLYWYRQALGQGPEFLTYFNYEAQQDKSGLPNDRFSAERPEGSISTLTIQRTEQRDSAMYRCASSLAPPSSSYNEQFFGPGTRLTVL.

The CDR3, as DNA: TGTGCCAGCAGCCTTGGACCGAACTCTGGGGCCAACGTCCTGACTTTC. Its translation is CASSLGPNSGANVLTF. The chain links TRBV7-9 to TRBJ2-6, with D unclear. V shed 5 bases and J shed 0 bases, with 11 bases lying between them. Looked up from germline, CDR1 is SEHNR and CDR2 is FQNEAQ (reference sequence). The CDR3 contains 16 residues. The entire variable domain, with the rest obtained from reference TRBV7-9 and TRBJ2-6, is as follows: DTGVSQNPRHKITKRGQNVTFRCDPISEHNRLYWYRQTLGQGPEFLTYFQNEAQLEKSRLLSDRFSAERPKGSFSTLEIQRTEQGDSAMYLCASSLGPNSGANVLTFGAGSRLTVL.

The genes are TRBV4-3 and TRBJ2-2; 7 bases line up with TRBD2. V dropped 4 bases and J dropped 6; count of bases not matched to a gene: 8. The CDR3 has 15 amino acids. The germline V gene encodes CDR1 LGHNA and CDR2 YSLEER. CDR3: CASSRTTSLAGELFF. CDR3 nucleotide sequence: TGCGCCAGCAGCCGCACGACTAGCCTGGCCGGGGAGCTGTTTTTT.

This rearrangement joins TRBV5-1 to TRBJ2-1, with 7 bases aligning to TRBD1. CDR1 is SGHRS and CDR2 is YFSETQ in the germline V gene. With 2 bases clipped from V and 2 bases from J, the junction kept 1 base outside the gene matches. The CDR3 length is 14 residues. The CDR3 reads CASSLGTAYNEQFF. The CDR3 nucleotides read TGCGCCAGCAGCTTAGGGACAGCCTACAATGAGCAGTTCTTC.

This chain connects TRBV30 to TRBJ2-3; TRBD2 agrees at 12 bases. CDR3 length: 17 amino acids. Germline V CDR1 and CDR2: GTSNPN, SVGIG (reference sequence). V shed 5 bases and J 0 bases; nucleotides not matched to a gene: 9. CDR3 nucleotide sequence: TGTGCCTGGTCTAGCGGGGGGGCCTTTGCTAGCACAGATACGCAGTATTTT. Amino acids: CAWSSGGAFASTDTQYF.